Here is one TCR beta chain with its context. Its matching antigen is unknown. From germline, CDR1 is MDHEN and CDR2 SYDVKM. CDR3 length: 17 amino acids. V lost 8 bases, J lost 2 bases, and 13 bases stayed unmatched. This sample is part of a study of graft-versus-host responses after intestinal transplantation. Turning to the study itself: Each recipient received a multivisceral, liver-intestinal, or isolated intestinal graft. After anti-thymocyte globulin induction, recipients took tacrolimus and steroids for approximately three years. Study observations and caveats: When patients had graft-donor T cell macrochimerism, their allografts held high graft-versus-host to host-versus-graft clonal ratios. GvH clones detected in recipient marrow included some appearing first in ileum or blood.

TCRdb's table, derived via immunoSEQ multiplex PCR, lists solely in-frame clones and lacks some. The table lists tens of thousands of clones, 80% to 90% of them singletons. The V and J genes are TRBV28 and TRBJ2-7, with TRBD2 matching 12 bases. This receptor was obtained from a human donor who received an intestinal transplant. This specimen consisted of unstimulated CD8+ T cells sorted from spleen or lymph node cells, obtained before intestinal transplant. The CDR3 reads CASQRASGRGGPYEQYF. As DNA, the CDR3 is TGTGCCAGCCAACGGGCTAGCGGGAGGGGGGGCCCCTACGAGCAGTACTTC.